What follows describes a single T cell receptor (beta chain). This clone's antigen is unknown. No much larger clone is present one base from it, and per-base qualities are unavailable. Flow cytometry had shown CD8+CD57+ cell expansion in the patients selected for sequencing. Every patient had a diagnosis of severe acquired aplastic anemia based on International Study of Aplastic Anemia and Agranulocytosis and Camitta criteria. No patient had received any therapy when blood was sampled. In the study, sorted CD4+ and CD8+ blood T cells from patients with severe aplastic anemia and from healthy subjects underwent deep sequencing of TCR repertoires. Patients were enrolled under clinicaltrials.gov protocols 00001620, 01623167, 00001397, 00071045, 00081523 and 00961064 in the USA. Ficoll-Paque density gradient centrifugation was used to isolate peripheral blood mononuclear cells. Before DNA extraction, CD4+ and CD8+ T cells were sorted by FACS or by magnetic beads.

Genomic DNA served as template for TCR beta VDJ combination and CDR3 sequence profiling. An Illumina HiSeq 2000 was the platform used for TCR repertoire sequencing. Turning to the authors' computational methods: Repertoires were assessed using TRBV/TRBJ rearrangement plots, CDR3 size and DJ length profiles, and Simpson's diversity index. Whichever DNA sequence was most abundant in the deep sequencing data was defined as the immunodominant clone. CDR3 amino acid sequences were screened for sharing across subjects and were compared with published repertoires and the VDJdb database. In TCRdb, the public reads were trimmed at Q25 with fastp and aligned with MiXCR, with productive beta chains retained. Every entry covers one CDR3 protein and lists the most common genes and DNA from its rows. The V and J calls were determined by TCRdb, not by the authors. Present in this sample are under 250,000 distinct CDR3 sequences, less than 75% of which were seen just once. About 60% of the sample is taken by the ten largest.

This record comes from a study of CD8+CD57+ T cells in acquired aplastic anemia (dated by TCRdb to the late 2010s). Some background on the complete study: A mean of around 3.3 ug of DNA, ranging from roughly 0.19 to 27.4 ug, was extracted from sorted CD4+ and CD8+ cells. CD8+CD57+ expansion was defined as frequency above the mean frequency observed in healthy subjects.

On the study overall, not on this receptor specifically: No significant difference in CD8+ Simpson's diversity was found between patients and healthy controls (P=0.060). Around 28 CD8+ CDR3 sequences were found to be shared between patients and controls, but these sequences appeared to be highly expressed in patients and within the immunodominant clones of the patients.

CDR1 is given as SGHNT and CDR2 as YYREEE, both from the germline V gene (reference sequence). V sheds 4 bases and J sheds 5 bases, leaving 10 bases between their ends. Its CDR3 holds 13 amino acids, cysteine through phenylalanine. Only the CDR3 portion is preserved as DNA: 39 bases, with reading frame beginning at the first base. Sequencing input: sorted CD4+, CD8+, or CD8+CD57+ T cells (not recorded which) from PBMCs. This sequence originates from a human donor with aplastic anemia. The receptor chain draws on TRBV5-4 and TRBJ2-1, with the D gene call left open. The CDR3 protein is CASSAVYDNEQFF. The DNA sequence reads TGTGCCAGCAGCGCCGTATACGACAATGAGCAGTTCTTC.